Listed below are T cell receptor beta chains from one sample, sequenced in a study of Ad26.COV2.S vaccination and SARS-CoV-2 variants. TCRdb keeps only in-frame clones here, not all; method: immunoSEQ multiplex PCR. Of 300,000 to 400,000 clones in the sample, about 85% are singletons; the top ten hold 6.4%. Sequenced material: peripheral blood, taken in a trial of Ad26.COV2.S vaccine versus placebo. The receptors shown here come from a person aged 18-60 years who received the Ad26.COV2.S COVID-19 vaccine or a placebo. The CDR3 runs from the conserved cysteine through the conserved F or W. D genes are given only for firm matches. A row's size may be missing; if present it is once, few, many or a size class.

>NA|NA|TRBV5-1|17|TRBJ2-5
CASSLAIGTITEETQYF
TGCGCCAGCAGCTTGGCCATCGGCACAATAACCGAGGAGACCCAGTACTTC
>NA|TRBD1|TRBV28|14|TRBJ2-5
CASSFVRGTGTQYF
TGTGCCAGCAGTTTTGTCCGGGGGACAGGGACCCAGTACTTC
>few|NA|TRBV29-1|11|TRBJ2-7
CSVRQGFEQYF
TGCAGCGTTAGGCAGGGGTTCGAGCAGTACTTC
>NA|TRBD2|TRBV7-6|16|TRBJ2-1
CASSLPLAGGYSEQFF
TGTGCCAGCAGCTTACCACTAGCGGGAGGGTATAGTGAGCAGTTCTTC
>NA|NA|TRBV19|13|TRBJ2-1
CASDPGGNNEQFF
TGTGCCAGTGACCCCGGAGGGAACAATGAGCAGTTCTTC
>once|NA|TRBV28|16|TRBJ2-3
CASPMAGATITDTQYF
TGTGCCTCACCGATGGCGGGGGCCACGATTACAGATACGCAGTATTTT
>NA|NA|TRBV6-5|13|TRBJ2-3
CASTRKSTDTQYF
TGTGCCAGCACCCGGAAGAGCACAGATACGCAGTATTTT
>NA|NA|TRBV3-1/TRBV3-2|14|TRBJ2-7
CASSQGTRENEQYF
TGTGCCAGCAGCCAAGGGACGCGAGAGAACGAGCAGTACTTC
>NA|NA|TRBV5-6|15|TRBJ2-1
CASSPWIAGRNEQFF
TGTGCCAGCAGCCCCTGGATTGCGGGCCGGAATGAGCAGTTCTTC
>NA|TRBD1|TRBV28|14|TRBJ1-2
CASSSPGGLYGYTF
TGTGCCAGCAGTTCCCCAGGGGGGCTCTATGGCTACACCTTC
>NA|TRBD1|TRBV11-3|17|TRBJ1-2
CASSLRDRLHESYGYTF
TGTGCCAGCAGCCTCCGGGACAGACTCCACGAATCTTATGGCTACACCTTC
>NA|NA|TRBV15|14|TRBJ2-5
CATSRGGTQETQYF
TGTGCCACCAGCAGAGGAGGGACTCAAGAGACCCAGTACTTC
>NA|NA|TRBV7-3|14|TRBJ2-7
CASSPQEGLYEQYF
TGTGCCAGCAGCCCTCAGGAGGGCCTCTACGAGCAGTACTTC
>few|NA|TRBV10-3|13|TRBJ1-2
CASSLGLNYGYTF
TGTGCCTCGTCGTTGGGGCTTAACTATGGCTACACCTTC
>NA|TRBD2|TRBV6-6|16|TRBJ2-2
CASSYGTSGSRGELFF
TGTGCCAGCAGTTATGGGACTAGCGGGAGCAGGGGGGAGCTGTTTTTT
>NA|NA|TRBV10-3|13|TRBJ1-3
CASGLERGNTIYF
TGTGCCTCCGGTTTGGAGCGTGGAAACACCATATATTTT
>NA|NA|TRBV7-3|14|TRBJ2-3
CASTRKGGSDTQYF
TGTGCCAGCACGAGAAAAGGGGGTTCAGATACGCAGTATTTT
>NA|NA|TRBV5-1|13|TRBJ2-2
CASSPQITAKLFF
TGCGCCAGCAGCCCCCAAATTACGGCGAAGCTGTTTTTT
>NA|TRBD1|TRBV6-4|14|TRBJ1-2
CASSSGQASYGYTF
TGTGCCAGCAGTTCGGGACAGGCATCCTATGGCTACACCTTC
>NA|NA|TRBV6-1|12|TRBJ1-2
CASSEPAAGYTF
TGTGCCAGCAGTGAACCCGCGGCTGGCTACACCTTC
>once|TRBD1|TRBV19|15|TRBJ2-7
CASSIPGQATYEQYF
TGTGCCAGTAGTATCCCGGGACAGGCAACCTACGAGCAGTACTTC
>NA|TRBD2|TRBV7-3|16|TRBJ2-3
CASSAGGAGDTDTQYF
TGTGCCAGCAGCGCCGGTGGGGCGGGGGACACAGATACGCAGTATTTT
>NA|TRBD2|TRBV7-9|17|TRBJ2-1
CASSFLPGTSGSNEQFF
TGTGCCAGCAGCTTCCTACCCGGGACTAGCGGGAGTAATGAGCAGTTCTTC
>NA|NA|TRBV6-2/TRBV6-3|17|TRBJ1-5
CASSQGWQRVGNQPQHF
TGTGCCAGCAGCCAGGGGTGGCAGAGGGTGGGAAATCAGCCCCAGCATTTT
>NA|NA|TRBV28|14|TRBJ2-1
CASGSDVGVNEQFF
TGTGCCAGCGGATCCGACGTAGGGGTCAATGAGCAGTTCTTC
>NA|NA|TRBV12-3/TRBV12-4|13|TRBJ2-7
CASSLALDYEQYF
TGTGCCAGCAGTTTAGCGCTCGACTACGAGCAGTACTTC
>NA|TRBD2|TRBV5-4|18|TRBJ2-3
CASSFPLGGIGYTDTQYF
TGTGCCAGCAGCTTTCCCTTGGGGGGGATTGGGTACACAGATACGCAGTATTTT
>NA|NA|TRBV21-1|13|TRBJ2-1
CASSTRECNEQFF
TGTGCCAGCAGCACTCGGGAGTGCAATGAGCAGTTCTTC
>NA|NA|TRBV25-1|15|TRBJ1-6
CASSEIGPSFSPLHF
TGTGCCAGCAGTGAAATCGGTCCGTCATTTTCACCCCTCCACTTT
>NA|NA|TRBV11-2|15|TRBJ2-7
CASSLGPGNSYEQYF
TGTGCCAGCAGCTTAGGCCCGGGGAATTCCTACGAGCAGTACTTC
>NA|TRBD2|TRBV6-6|14|TRBJ2-5
CASSRARGRETQYF
TGTGCCAGCAGTAGGGCGCGGGGGAGGGAGACCCAGTACTTC
>NA|NA|TRBV18|13|TRBJ1-1
CASSPPSGTEAFF
TGTGCCAGCTCACCACCGTCAGGGACTGAAGCTTTCTTT
>NA|NA|TRBV5-6|12|TRBJ1-1
CASRTGLLEAFF
TGTGCCAGCAGAACAGGCCTCCTCGAAGCTTTCTTT
>NA|NA|TRBV7-3|17|TRBJ2-6
CASSSTPRGAGANVLTF
TGTGCCAGCAGCTCTACCCCAAGGGGGGCTGGGGCCAACGTCCTGACTTTC
>NA|NA|TRBV5-6|15|TRBJ2-1
CASSFFRATYNEQFF
TGTGCCAGCAGCTTCTTCCGAGCGACGTACAATGAGCAGTTCTTC
>NA|NA|TRBV6-4|14|TRBJ2-6
CASSAGDGANVLTF
TGTGCCAGCAGTGCAGGGGATGGGGCCAACGTCCTGACTTTC
>NA|NA|TRBV12-5|12|TRBJ1-1
CASGLDSTEAFF
TGTGCTAGTGGTCTCGACAGCACTGAAGCTTTCTTT
>NA|NA|TRBV6-5|11|TRBJ1-3
CASGRGNTIYF
TGTGCCAGCGGTCGTGGAAACACCATATATTTT
>NA|NA|TRBV24-1|15|TRBJ2-3
CATSDLNGPTDTQYF
TGTGCCACCAGTGATTTGAACGGCCCCACAGATACGCAGTATTTT